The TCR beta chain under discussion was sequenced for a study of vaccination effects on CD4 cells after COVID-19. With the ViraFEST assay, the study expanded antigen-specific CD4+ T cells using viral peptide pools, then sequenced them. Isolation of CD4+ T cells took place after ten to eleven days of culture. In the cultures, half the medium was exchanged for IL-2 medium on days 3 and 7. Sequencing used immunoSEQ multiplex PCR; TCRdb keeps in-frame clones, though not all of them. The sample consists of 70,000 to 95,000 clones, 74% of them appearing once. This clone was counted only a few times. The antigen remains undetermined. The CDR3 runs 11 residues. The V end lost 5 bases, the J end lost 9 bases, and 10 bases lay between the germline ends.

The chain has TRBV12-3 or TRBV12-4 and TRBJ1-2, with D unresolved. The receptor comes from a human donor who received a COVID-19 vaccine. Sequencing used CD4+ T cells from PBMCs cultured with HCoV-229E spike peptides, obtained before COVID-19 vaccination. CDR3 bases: TGTGCCAGCAGTCCTCAATATAGCTACACCTTC. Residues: CASSPQYSYTF.